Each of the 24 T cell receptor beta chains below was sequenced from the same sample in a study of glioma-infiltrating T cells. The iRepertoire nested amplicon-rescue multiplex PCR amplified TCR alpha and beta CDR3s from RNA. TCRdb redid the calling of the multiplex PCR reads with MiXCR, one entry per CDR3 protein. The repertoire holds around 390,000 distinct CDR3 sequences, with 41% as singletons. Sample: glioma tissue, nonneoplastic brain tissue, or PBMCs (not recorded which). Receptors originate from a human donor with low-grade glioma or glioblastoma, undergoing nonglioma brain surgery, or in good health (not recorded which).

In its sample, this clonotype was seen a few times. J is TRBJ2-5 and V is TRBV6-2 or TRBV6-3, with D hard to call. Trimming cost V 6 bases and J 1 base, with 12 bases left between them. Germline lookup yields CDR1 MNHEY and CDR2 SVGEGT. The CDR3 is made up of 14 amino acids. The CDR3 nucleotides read TGTGCCAGCAGCTTAGTACAAATCCAAGAGACCCAGTACTTC. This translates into CASSLVQIQETQYF.

This CDR3 is CASSRGQRNTGELFF. CDR3 DNA sequence: TGTGCCAGCTCACGGGGACAGCGGAACACCGGGGAGCTGTTTTTT. This chain connects TRBV18 to TRBJ2-2; TRBD1 matches at 7 bases. Germline CDR1 reads KGHSH; CDR2 reads LQKENI. V lost 4 bases and J lost 1; bases outside the gene matches: 3. The CDR3 has 15 amino acids.

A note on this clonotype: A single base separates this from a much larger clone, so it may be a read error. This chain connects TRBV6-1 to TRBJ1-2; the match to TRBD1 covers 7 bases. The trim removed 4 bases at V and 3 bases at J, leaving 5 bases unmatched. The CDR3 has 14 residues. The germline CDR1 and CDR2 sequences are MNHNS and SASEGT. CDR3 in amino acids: CASSARGTDYGYTF. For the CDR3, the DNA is TGTGCCAGCAGTGCACGGGGGACAGACTATGGCTACACCTTC.

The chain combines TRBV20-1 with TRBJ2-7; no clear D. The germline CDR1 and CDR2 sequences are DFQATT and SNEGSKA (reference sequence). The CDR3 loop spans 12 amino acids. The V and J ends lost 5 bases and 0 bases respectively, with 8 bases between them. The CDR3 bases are TGCAGTGCTTTCTGTACCTCCTACGAGCAGTACTTC. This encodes CSAFCTSYEQYF.

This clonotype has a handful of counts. This chain's CDR3 is CSAMKASGPGGADTQYF. CDR3 bases: TGCAGTGCTATGAAGGCTAGCGGGCCTGGAGGGGCAGATACGCAGTATTTT. The rearrangement links TRBV20-1 to TRBJ2-3; 8 positions match TRBD2. V lost 4 bases to trimming and J lost 4 bases; unmatched junction nucleotides: 16. CDR3 length equals 17 residues. CDR1 is DFQATT, CDR2 SNEGSKA, per germline (reference sequence).

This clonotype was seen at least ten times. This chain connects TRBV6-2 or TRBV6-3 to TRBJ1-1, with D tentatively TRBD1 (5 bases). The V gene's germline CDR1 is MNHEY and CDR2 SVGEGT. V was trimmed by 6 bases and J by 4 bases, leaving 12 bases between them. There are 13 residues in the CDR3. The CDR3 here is CASSSLQGTEAFF. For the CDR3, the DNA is TGTGCCAGCAGCTCCCTCCAGGGCACTGAAGCTTTCTTT.

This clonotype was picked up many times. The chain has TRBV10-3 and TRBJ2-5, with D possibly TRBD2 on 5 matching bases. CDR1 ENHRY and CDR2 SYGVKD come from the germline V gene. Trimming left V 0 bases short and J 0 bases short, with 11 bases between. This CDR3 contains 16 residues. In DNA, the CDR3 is TGTGCCATCAGTGAGTCGCTACAGCGGAACCAAGAGACCCAGTACTTC. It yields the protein CAISESLQRNQETQYF.

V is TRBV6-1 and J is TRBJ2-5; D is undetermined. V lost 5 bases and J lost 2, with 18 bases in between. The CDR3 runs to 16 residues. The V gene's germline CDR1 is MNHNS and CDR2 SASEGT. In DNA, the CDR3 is TGTGCCAGCAGTCCCGGTCCAGGACGACTTCAAGAGACCCAGTACTTC. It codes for CASSPGPGRLQETQYF.

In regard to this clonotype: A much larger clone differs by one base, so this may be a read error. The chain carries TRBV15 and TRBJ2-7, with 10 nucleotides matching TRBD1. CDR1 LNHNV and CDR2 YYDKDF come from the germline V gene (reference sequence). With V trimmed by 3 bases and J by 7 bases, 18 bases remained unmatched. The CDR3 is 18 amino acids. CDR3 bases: TGTGCCACCAGCAGGGCCGGCTTCCAGGGACAGGGGAAGGAAGAGCAGTACTTC. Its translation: CATSRAGFQGQGKEEQYF.

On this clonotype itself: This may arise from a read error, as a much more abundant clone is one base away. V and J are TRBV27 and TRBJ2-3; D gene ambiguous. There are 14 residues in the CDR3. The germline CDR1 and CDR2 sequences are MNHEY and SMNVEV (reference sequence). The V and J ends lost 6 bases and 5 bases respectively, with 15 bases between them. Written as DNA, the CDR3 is TGTGCCAGCAGACTGGGATTAGTCCAAGATACGCAGTATTTT. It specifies CASRLGLVQDTQYF.

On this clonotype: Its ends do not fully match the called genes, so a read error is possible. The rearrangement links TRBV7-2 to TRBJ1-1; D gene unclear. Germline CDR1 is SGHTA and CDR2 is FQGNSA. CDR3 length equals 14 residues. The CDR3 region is CAGSLKAGSTEAFF. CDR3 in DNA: TGTGCCGGCAGCTTGAAGGCCGGGAGCACTGAAGCTTTCTTT.

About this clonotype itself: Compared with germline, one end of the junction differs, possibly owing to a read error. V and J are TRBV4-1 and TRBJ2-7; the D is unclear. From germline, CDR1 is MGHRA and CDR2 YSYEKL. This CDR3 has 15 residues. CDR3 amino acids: CASSQEAGHGYGQYF. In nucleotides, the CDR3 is TGCGCCAGCAGCCAAGAAGCAGGCCACGGCTACGGGCAGTACTTC.

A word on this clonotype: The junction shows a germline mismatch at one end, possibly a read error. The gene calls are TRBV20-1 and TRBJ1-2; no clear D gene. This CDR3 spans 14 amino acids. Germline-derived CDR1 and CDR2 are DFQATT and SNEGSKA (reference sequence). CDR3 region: CSAREKRANYVYTF. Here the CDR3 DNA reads TGCAGTGCTAGAGAGAAGCGCGCTAACTATGTCTACACCTTC.

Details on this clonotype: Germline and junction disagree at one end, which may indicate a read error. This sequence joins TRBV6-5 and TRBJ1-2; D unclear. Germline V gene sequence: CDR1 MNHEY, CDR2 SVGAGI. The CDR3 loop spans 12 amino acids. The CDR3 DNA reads TGTGCCCGCAGTTATGGAAGAGACGGCTACACCTTC. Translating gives CARSYGRDGYTF.

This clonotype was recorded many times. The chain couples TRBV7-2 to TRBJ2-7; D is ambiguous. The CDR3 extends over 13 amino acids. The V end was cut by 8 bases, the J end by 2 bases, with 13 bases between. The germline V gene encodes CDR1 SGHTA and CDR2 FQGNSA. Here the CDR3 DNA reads TGTGCCAGCCCCGTTTTCGGAACCTACGAGCAGTACTTC. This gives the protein CASPVFGTYEQYF. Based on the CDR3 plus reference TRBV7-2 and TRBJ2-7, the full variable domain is GAGVSQSPSNKVTEKGKDVELRCDPISGHTALYWYRQSLGQGLEFLIYFQGNSAPDKSGLPSDRFSAERTGGSVSTLTIQRTQQEDSAVYLCASPVFGTYEQYFGPGTRLTVT.

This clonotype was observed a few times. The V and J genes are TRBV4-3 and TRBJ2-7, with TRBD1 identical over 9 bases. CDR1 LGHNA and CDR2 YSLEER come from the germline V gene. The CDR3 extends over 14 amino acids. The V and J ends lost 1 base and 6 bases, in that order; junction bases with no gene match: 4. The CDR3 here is CASSQGTGDSEQYF. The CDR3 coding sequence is TGCGCCAGCAGCCAAGGGACAGGGGATTCCGAGCAGTACTTC.

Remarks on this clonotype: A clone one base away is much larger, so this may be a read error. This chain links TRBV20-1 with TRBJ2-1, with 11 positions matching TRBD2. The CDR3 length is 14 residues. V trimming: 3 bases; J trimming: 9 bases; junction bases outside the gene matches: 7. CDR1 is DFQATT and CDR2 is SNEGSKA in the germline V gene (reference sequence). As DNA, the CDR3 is TGCAGTGCTAGTGTAGCGGGAGGGGACGGTGAGCAGTTCTTC. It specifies CSASVAGGDGEQFF.

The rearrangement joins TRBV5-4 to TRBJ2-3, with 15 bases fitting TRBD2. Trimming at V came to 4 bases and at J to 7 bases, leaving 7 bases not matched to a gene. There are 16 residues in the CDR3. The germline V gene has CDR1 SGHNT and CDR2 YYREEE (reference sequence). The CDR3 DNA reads TGTGCCAGCAGCCACCAGGGGACTAGCGGGAGGTATACGCAGTATTTT. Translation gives CASSHQGTSGRYTQYF.

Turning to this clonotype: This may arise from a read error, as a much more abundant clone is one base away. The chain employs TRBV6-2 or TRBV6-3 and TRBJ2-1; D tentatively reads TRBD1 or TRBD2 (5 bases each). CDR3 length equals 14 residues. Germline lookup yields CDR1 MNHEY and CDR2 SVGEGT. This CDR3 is CASSTGRTYNEQLF. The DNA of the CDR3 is TGTGCCAGCAGTACGGGGCGGACCTACAATGAGCAGCTCTTC.

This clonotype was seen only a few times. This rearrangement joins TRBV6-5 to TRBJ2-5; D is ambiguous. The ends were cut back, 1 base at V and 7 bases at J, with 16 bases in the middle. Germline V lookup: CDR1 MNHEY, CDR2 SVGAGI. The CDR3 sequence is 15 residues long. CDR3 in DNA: TGTGCCAGCAGTTACTTGGGCGGCCCAAGATGGACCCAGTACTTC. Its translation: CASSYLGGPRWTQYF.

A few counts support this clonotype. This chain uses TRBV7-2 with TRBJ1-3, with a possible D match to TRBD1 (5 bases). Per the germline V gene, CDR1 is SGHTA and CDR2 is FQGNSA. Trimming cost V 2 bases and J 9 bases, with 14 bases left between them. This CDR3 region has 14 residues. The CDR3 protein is CASSLQTARSTIYF. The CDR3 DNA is TGTGCCAGCAGCTTACAGACAGCCCGGAGCACCATATATTTT.

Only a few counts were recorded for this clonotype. The chain's CDR3 is CASSVTGGSTDTQYF. The DNA for the CDR3 is TGCGCCAGCAGTGTTACCGGTGGAAGCACAGATACGCAGTATTTT. The V call is TRBV5-1, the J call TRBJ2-3; D is unresolved. Germline V CDR1 and CDR2: SGHRS, YFSETQ. V lost 5 bases to trimming and J lost 0 bases, with 13 bases between them. The CDR3 consists of 15 residues. Full variable domain (remainder filled in from reference TRBV5-1 and TRBJ2-3): KAGVTQTPRYLIKTRGQQVTLSCSPISGHRSVSWYQQTPGQGLQFLFEYFSETQRNKGNFPGRFSGRQFSNSRSEMNVSTLELGDSALYLCASSVTGGSTDTQYFGPGTRLTVL.

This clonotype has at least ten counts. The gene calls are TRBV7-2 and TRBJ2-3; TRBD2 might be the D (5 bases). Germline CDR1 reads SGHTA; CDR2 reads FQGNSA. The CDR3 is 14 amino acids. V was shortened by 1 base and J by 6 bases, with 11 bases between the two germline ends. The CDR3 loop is CASSLGTSRDTQYF. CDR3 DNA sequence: TGTGCCAGCAGCTTAGGTACTAGTAGGGATACGCAGTATTTT.

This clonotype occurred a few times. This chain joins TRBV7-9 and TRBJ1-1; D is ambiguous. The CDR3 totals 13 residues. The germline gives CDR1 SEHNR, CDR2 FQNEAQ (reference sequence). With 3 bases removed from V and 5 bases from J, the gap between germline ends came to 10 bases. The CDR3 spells CASSFEVGTEAFF. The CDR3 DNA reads TGTGCCAGCAGCTTTGAGGTTGGTACTGAAGCTTTCTTT.